The sequence of this TCR beta chain was determined in a study of STAT3 mutations in large granular lymphocyte leukemia (dated by TCRdb to between 2019 and 2020). General notes on the study: Roughly half of the T-LGLL patients who were sequenced longitudinally carried canonical activating STAT3 mutations. Each patient was sequenced at an average of approximately 3.8 time points, ranging from 2 to 8 samplings. One or more immunosuppressive therapy regimens were given to more than half of T-LGLL patients, and hematologic response was seen in about 40% of the treated patients. From an initial cohort of approximately 190 LGL patients, eighteen representative T-LGLL cases were picked for longitudinal TCRbeta and STAT3 sequencing. As controls, the study also included longitudinal sequencing of a couple of patients with natural killer LGL leukemia. Serial deep sequencing of TCRbeta CDR3 and STAT3 was performed in patients with T-cell large granular lymphocyte leukemia to reconstruct clonal hierarchy and dynamics. What the study reported, not specific to this receptor: Because no samples were available when a clone first appeared, clonal expansion had to be inferred from samplings taken at other points. The burden of the dominant TCR clone was higher than the STAT3 mutant burden in several patients, which suggests that the STAT3 mutation arose secondarily inside a clone that had already expanded. TCR clonotype switching after therapy was seen in about 35% of the 18 patients, with all newly emerging clones being STAT3 wild type. Every T-LGLL patient showed at least one immunodominant TCRbeta clonotype, and about half showed multiple immunodominant subclonotypes. The linking of therapy response to changes in TCR clonal burden was complicated by variable intervals between samplings and differing treatment regimens. Because codominant clonotypes persisted in some patients, a small but highly pathogenic clone may have been missed.

As concerns this clone: Which antigen it targets is not known. No much larger clone exists at a distance of one base, and base qualities are not known.

V loses 0 bases of germline sequence and J loses 3 bases, and the interval between the two ends is 0 bases. The CDR3 goes from the cysteine to the phenylalanine over 12 residues. CDR3 DNA is the only sequence kept; it has 36 bases, read in frame from the first base. The germline V gene (reference sequence) sets CDR1 to SEHNR and CDR2 to FQNEAQ. TCRbeta libraries were sequenced on an Illumina MiSeq, averaging about 40,773 productive templates per sample. The immunoSEQ assay, which uses multiplex PCR amplification, was used to generate TCRbeta CDR3 libraries. In the source study's methods: Following a previously defined approach, repertoire diversity was calculated, and values close to 0 point to extremely monoclonal samples. TCRdb limited this immuneACCESS table to in-frame rearrangements with V and J called. A share of clones is missing; checked studies link under half to unresolved V genes, and the rest is unexplained. Clone size and the V and J calls come from that table; the DNA yielded D and trimming. Recorded for this sample are approximately 2,000 clones; roughly 23% of them occurred a single time. The top ten constitute under 75% of the sample.

DNA was extracted from blood mononuclear cells, with the same DNA used for both TCR and STAT3 sequencing. The chain was built from TRBV7-9 and TRBJ1-5, with an unclear D gene assignment. Sequencing was performed on peripheral blood mononuclear cells. This sequence originates from a man between 60 and 75 years old with T-cell large granular lymphocyte leukemia. Some clones in this sample may be carry-over from other donors' samples. The age is the age at diagnosis. The DNA sequence is TGTGCCAGCAGCTTAGCCAATCAGCCCCAGCATTTT. It codes for CASSLANQPQHF.